This TCR beta chain was sequenced for a study of spatial heterogeneity in lung cancer (dated by TCRdb to about 2019). Looking at the study overall: Beta-chain transcripts were consistently detected in greater numbers than alpha-chain transcripts, which likely reflected higher beta-chain transcript abundance. In the raw uncorrected reads, each unique combination of TCR and UMI appeared on average more than ten times. TCR alpha and beta repertoires were quantitatively compared across multiple tumor regions, matched nontumor lung and blood in non-small cell lung cancer. Nonsynonymous mutation counts, determined by whole-exome sequencing of tumor tissue, were related to TCR repertoire features. At surgery, both alpha and beta chains were TCR-sequenced in around 240 tumor regions, approximately 64 matched nontumor lung samples and a few dozen PBMC samples.

The junction shows trimming of 2 bases on V and 7 bases on J, plus 12 bases between the germline ends. CDR1 and CDR2 were assigned from the germline V gene as SNHLY and FYNNEI. From the cysteine through the phenylalanine, the CDR3 covers 15 amino acids. The entry retains the CDR3 DNA only, 45 bases that are in frame from base 1. This clonotype occurred many times. Its target antigen remains unknown. No base-level quality is on record; no much larger clone is a single base apart. Broad study findings and their caveats: Ubiquitous expanded tumor TCRs were detected in blood more often at tumor resection than at routine follow-up. Confirming at a functional level the hypothesis that regional TCRs recognize regional mutations was considered to require additional single-cell paired TCR alpha and beta sequencing.

The method behind the library was 5' RACE. Data came from a NextSeq 500. In the TCR library protocol, a unique molecular identifier was attached to each TCR cDNA molecule so that PCR and sequencing errors could be corrected. Per the source publication's procedure: TCR identification, UMI-based error correction and CDR3 extraction were performed with Decombinator tools. TCRs above a frequency of 2 per 1,000, corresponding to the top 1% of the tumor frequency distribution, were defined as expanded. Renyi diversity was computed with the R vegan package after each repertoire had been subsampled 100 times to 5,000 TCRs. To build CDR3 similarity networks, amino acid triplet string-kernel similarity was used, and CDR3s were connected when their pairwise similarity was above 0.82. TCRdb handled the public reads itself, with Q25 trimming in fastp and clone calling in MiXCR, and kept productive beta chains. A single entry per CDR3 protein holds the most common genes and DNA from its merged rows. These V and J calls are TCRdb output, not the study's own analysis. Within this sample are 10,000 to 15,000 distinct CDR3 sequences, with 15% to 20% of them counted one time only. The ten largest clones take up roughly half of the sample.

The time point tag for this specimen amounts to: sample taken at primary tumor resection. For TCR sequencing, whole RNA was extracted from tumor and nontumor lung tissue, or from cryopreserved PBMC samples, and no cell sorting was done. Samples were obtained from fewer than 80 patients with early-stage, untreated non-small cell lung cancer from the lung TRACERx cohort. Patients were selected for TCR sequencing only if sufficient RNA was available from at least two tumor regions. The rearranged segments are TRBV2 and TRBJ1-6, with no reliable assignment of the D segment. This sequence was found in a male donor with early-stage non-small cell lung cancer. The sample here was PBMCs, taken at surgery. The bases are TGTGCCAGCAGTGAACAAGCCGGAATGAATTCACCCCTCCACTTT. Its protein is CASSEQAGMNSPLHF.